The 29 T cell receptor beta chains presented below share a single source sample, sequenced in a study of read filtering for tumor transcriptome and immune sequencing. Molecular barcoded adaptors covering alpha/delta and beta/gamma chains were used on about 390 ng RNA. One entry per CDR3 protein, called by TCRdb with MiXCR from the reads. The sample lists 120,000 or so distinct CDR3 sequences; over 10% were seen once. The sample was a population of CD138-negative cells sorted from bone marrow. The receptors were gathered from a donor aged 40 or over with multiple myeloma.

The chain carries TRBV6-5 and TRBJ1-1; no definite D call. CDR1 is MNHEY, CDR2 SVGAGI, per germline. The CDR3 has 16 amino acids. Trimming left V 0 bases short and J 9 bases short, with 20 bases between. The DNA for the CDR3 is TGTGCCAGCAGTTACTCGAGCATCGGGTCCAAATTCAAAGCTTTCTTT. It is translated as CASSYSSIGSKFKAFF.

This clonotype was seen at least ten times. The CDR3 DNA reads TGTGCCAGCAGCTTAGGGATTCCGGCTTTCTTT. Its protein is CASSLGIPAFF. The chain carries TRBV11-2 and TRBJ1-1; the D is unclear. V lost 1 base, J lost 11 bases, and 8 bases lay in between. The CDR3 contains 11 residues. Germline values: CDR1 SGHAT, CDR2 FQNNGV.

This clonotype was seen at least ten times. The chain is built from TRBV19 and TRBJ2-1, with TRBD2 matching over 9 bases. Germline V lookup: CDR1 LNHDA, CDR2 SQIVND (reference sequence). This CDR3 spans 16 amino acids. Unmatched junction bases numbered 13, after V lost 4 bases and J lost 9 bases. CDR3 residues: CASSTGLAPNGGEQFF. The CDR3, as DNA: TGTGCCAGTAGTACTGGACTAGCGCCCAATGGGGGTGAGCAGTTCTTC. Using reference TRBV19 and TRBJ2-1 for the parts outside the CDR3, the full variable domain is DGGITQSPKYLFRKEGQNVTLSCEQNLNHDAMYWYRQDPGQGLRLIYYSQIVNDFQKGDIAEGYSVSREKKESFPLTVTSAQKNPTAFYLCASSTGLAPNGGEQFFGPGTRLTVL.

This clonotype has a count of ten or more. The J gene is TRBJ1-5, the V gene TRBV12-3 or TRBV12-4; no clear D gene. The CDR3 length is 16 residues. Trimming shortened V by 1 base and J by 2 bases, and 12 bases separated the two germline ends. The CDR3 is CASSLGPGGGNQPQHF. The CDR3 DNA is TGTGCCAGCAGTTTAGGACCAGGCGGAGGCAATCAGCCCCAGCATTTT.

This clonotype was recorded many times. The gene calls are TRBV28 and TRBJ2-1; D is possibly TRBD2 (5 bases). The CDR3 extends over 15 amino acids. V was pared by 7 bases and J by 4 bases, with 17 bases between. Germline-derived CDR1 and CDR2 are MDHEN and SYDVKM. In DNA form, the CDR3 reads TGTGCCAGCAACTCCTTACTAGTGGGTTACAATGAGCAGTTCTTC. It specifies CASNSLLVGYNEQFF.

This clonotype was detected ten times or more. V and J are TRBV3-1 and TRBJ1-2; D is possibly TRBD1 (5 bases). V lost 2 bases and J lost 4, with 14 bases in between. Germline V gives CDR1 LGHDT, CDR2 YNNKEL (reference sequence). The CDR3 consists of 15 residues. The CDR3 is CASSQLLKGRYGYTF. The CDR3, as DNA: TGTGCCAGCAGCCAACTCCTGAAGGGGCGCTATGGCTACACCTTC.

This clonotype appeared a few times. The chain employs TRBV25-1 and TRBJ1-3, with no clear D. The CDR3 is 14 amino acids. V gave up 0 bases and J gave up 0 bases, with 3 bases separating them. The germline V gene has CDR1 MGHDK and CDR2 SYGVNS. CDR3 residues: CASSEYYSGNTIYF. CDR3 bases: TGTGCCAGCAGTGAATACTACTCTGGAAACACCATATATTTT.

Ten or more counts support this clonotype. This chain links TRBV20-1 with TRBJ2-7; TRBD2 agrees at 11 bases. V was pared by 4 bases and J by 3 bases, with 2 bases of the junction left unmatched. CDR3 length equals 13 residues. Germline assignment: CDR1 DFQATT and CDR2 SNEGSKA (reference sequence). The CDR3: CSATGTSGYEQYF. CDR3 nucleotide sequence: TGCAGTGCTACCGGGACTAGCGGCTACGAGCAGTACTTC.

At least ten counts were recorded for this clonotype. The chain employs TRBV7-6 and TRBJ2-2; TRBD1 might be the D (5 bases). The CDR3 is 15 amino acids. The V gene lost 3 bases and the J gene lost 5 bases, with 13 bases spanning the gap. Germline assignment: CDR1 SGHVS and CDR2 FNYEAQ. Written as DNA, the CDR3 is TGTGCCAGCAGCTTTCGTGGGGCTTCTACCGGGGAGCTGTTTTTT. It codes for CASSFRGASTGELFF. Complete variable domain (other parts from reference TRBV7-6 and TRBJ2-2): GAGVSQSPRYKVTKRGQDVALRCDPISGHVSLYWYRQALGQGPEFLTYFNYEAQQDKSGLPNDRFSAERPEGSISTLTIQRTEQRDSAMYRCASSFRGASTGELFFGEGSRLTVL.

This clonotype was observed at least ten times. The chain combines TRBV12-3 or TRBV12-4 with TRBJ1-5; D call uncertain. Trimming cost V 6 bases and J 0 bases, with 9 bases left between them. The CDR3 loop spans 14 amino acids. CDR3 sequence reads: CASSPENSNQPQHF. DNA for the CDR3: TGTGCCAGCAGCCCCGAGAATAGCAATCAGCCCCAGCATTTT.

Worth noting for this clonotype: This may be a read error: a much more frequent sequence differs by one nucleotide. The CDR3 nucleotides read TGTGCCAGCAGTGAATATTCTAGCTGGAGGTCCTACGAGCAGTACTTC. Protein product: CASSEYSSWRSYEQYF. V gene TRBV25-1 combines with J gene TRBJ2-7; D may be TRBD2 (5 bases). The CDR3 loop spans 16 amino acids. CDR1 and CDR2 (germline): MGHDK, SYGVNS. Between the trimmed V and J ends, which lost 0 bases and 1 base, there was a span of 13 bases.

This clonotype was detected many times. The rearrangement links TRBV9 to TRBJ2-7; 10 bases align to TRBD2. Germline CDR1 reads SGDLS; CDR2 reads YYNGEE. Trimming cost V 3 bases and J 6 bases; bases outside gene matches: 9. This CDR3 is 15 amino acids long. As DNA, the CDR3 is TGTGCCAGCAGCGCATCCGGGACTAGCGTGCGCGAGCAGTACTTC. Its protein is CASSASGTSVREQYF.

This clonotype was recorded at least ten times. The V call is TRBV6-1, the J call TRBJ2-1; D call uncertain. The germline CDR1 and CDR2 sequences are MNHNS and SASEGT. The CDR3 covers 14 residues. Trimming removed 5 bases at V and 1 base at J, with 9 bases between. This CDR3 is CASSQKGSYNEQFF. CDR3 DNA: TGTGCCAGCAGTCAAAAAGGGTCCTACAATGAGCAGTTCTTC.

Ten or more counts support this clonotype. The chain links TRBV14 to TRBJ2-1, with D perhaps assigned TRBD1 or TRBD2 (7 bases each). V was trimmed by 1 base and J by 7 bases, leaving 17 bases between them. Per germline, CDR1 SGHDN and CDR2 FVKESK. The CDR3 consists of 16 residues. CDR3 bases: TGTGCCAGCAGCCAAGTTAGGGGAGGGGGCATGAATGAGCAGTTCTTC. Translated, it gives CASSQVRGGGMNEQFF.

The sample holds many counts of this clonotype. The V call is TRBV11-2, the J call TRBJ1-2, with D perhaps TRBD1 (6 bases). This CDR3 region has 14 residues. CDR1 and CDR2 (germline): SGHAT, FQNNGV. Trimming stripped 1 base from V and 8 bases from J, with 14 bases between. CDR3 protein: CASSLGGGLTGYTF. In DNA, the CDR3 is TGTGCCAGCAGCTTAGGAGGGGGACTGACGGGCTACACCTTC.

The chain has TRBV6-1 and TRBJ1-5; no firm D call. Germline V gene sequence: CDR1 MNHNS, CDR2 SASEGT. Trimming took 1 base from V and 9 from J, leaving 10 bases between them. CDR3 length: 13 amino acids. This CDR3 is CASSEGRTRPQHF. CDR3 DNA sequence: TGTGCCAGCAGTGAAGGGAGAACTCGGCCCCAGCATTTT.

As regards this clonotype: A read error may explain this, as a much larger clone is one base away. V usage is TRBV12-3 or TRBV12-4 and J usage is TRBJ1-2, with D unresolved. V shed 3 bases and J shed 4 bases, with 12 bases lying between them. The CDR3 is 14 amino acids. CDR3 protein: CASSFAEAGYGYTF. Written as DNA, the CDR3 is TGTGCCAGCAGTTTTGCGGAGGCGGGCTATGGCTACACCTTC.

In its sample, this clonotype was seen many times. As DNA, the CDR3 is TGTGCCAGCAGTTACCCCGGTGCTAGCGGGAGTGGGGATACGCAGTATTTT. This sequence encodes CASSYPGASGSGDTQYF. The chain has TRBV6-6 and TRBJ2-3, with TRBD2 identical over 10 bases. Germline CDR1 and CDR2: MNHNY and SVGAGI (reference sequence). V was pared by 2 bases and J by 6 bases, with 11 bases of the junction left unmatched. The CDR3 sequence is 17 residues long.

This clonotype was counted only a few times. CDR3 in amino acids: CASRRGQGDTEAFF. CDR3 DNA sequence: TGTGCCAGCAGACGGGGACAGGGGGACACTGAAGCTTTCTTT. The chain couples TRBV11-1 to TRBJ1-1, with 11 bases aligning to TRBD1. CDR1 SGHAT and CDR2 FQDESV come from the germline V gene (reference sequence). The CDR3 has 14 amino acids. V gave up 6 bases and J gave up 3 bases; unmatched junction bases: 3.

This clonotype appeared many times. V gene TRBV6-1 combines with J gene TRBJ2-5; the D is unclear. This CDR3 spans 13 amino acids. CDR1 and CDR2 from the germline V gene are MNHNS and SASEGT. With 4 bases removed from V and 2 bases from J, the gap between germline ends came to 8 bases. The CDR3 DNA reads TGTGCCAGCAGTGCGGTTAGACAAGAGACCCAGTACTTC. Its protein is CASSAVRQETQYF.

This clonotype was counted a single time. This rearrangement joins TRBV20-1 to TRBJ2-7; the match to TRBD2 covers 7 bases. V was clipped by 0 bases and J by 3 bases; unmatched bases: 8. This CDR3 has 15 amino acids. CDR1 and CDR2 (germline): DFQATT, SNEGSKA (reference sequence). The CDR3 DNA reads as TGCAGTGCTAGAGATTTCCGGGGGGAAAGCTACGAGCAGTACTTC. Its translation: CSARDFRGESYEQYF.

This clonotype was counted many times. The rearrangement joins TRBV28 to TRBJ1-5; no reliable D call. The ends were cut back, 6 bases at V and 7 bases at J, with 10 bases in the middle. CDR3 length: 12 residues. CDR1 is MDHEN and CDR2 is SYDVKM in the germline V gene. The CDR3 DNA follows: TGTGCCAGCAGACAAGGGTTGCAGCCCCAGCATTTT. Its translation is CASRQGLQPQHF.

This chain connects TRBV7-6 to TRBJ2-2; TRBD1 is a possible D gene (6 bases). The ends were cut back, 10 bases at V and 3 bases at J, with 24 bases in the middle. The CDR3 totals 17 residues. Germline V lookup: CDR1 SGHVS, CDR2 FNYEAQ. The CDR3 reads CANRTDRITEDTGELFF. The DNA for the CDR3 is TGTGCCAACAGAACCGACAGGATAACAGAGGACACCGGGGAGCTGTTTTTT.

This clonotype was seen many times. The CDR3 here is CAIRQGANTEAFF. CDR3 in DNA: TGTGCCATCAGACAGGGGGCGAACACTGAAGCTTTCTTT. The rearrangement links TRBV28 to TRBJ1-1; 10 nucleotides align to TRBD1. Losses at the gene ends were 10 bases for V and 1 base for J; bases not matched to a gene: 3. This CDR3 is built from 13 residues. Germline assignment: CDR1 MDHEN and CDR2 SYDVKM.

Points on this clonotype: A far more abundant clone sits one base away, making this likely a read error. The chain has TRBV7-9 and TRBJ2-7; TRBD1 matches at 9 bases. The CDR3 contains 15 residues. The germline gives CDR1 SEHNR, CDR2 FQNEAQ (reference sequence). The trim removed 6 bases at V and 2 bases at J, leaving 8 bases unmatched. This CDR3 reads CASREDRGMTYEQYF. In nucleotides, the CDR3 is TGTGCCAGCAGAGAAGACAGGGGGATGACCTACGAGCAGTACTTC.

This clonotype was seen at least ten times. This chain connects TRBV12-3 or TRBV12-4 to TRBJ1-1; a weak D match, TRBD1 (5 bases). V lost 6 bases, J lost 2 bases, and 19 bases lay in between. The CDR3 is 16 residues long. The CDR3 nucleotides read TGTGCCAGCAGACCCTGGCTAGGGACGGATAACACTGAAGCTTTCTTT. Protein product: CASRPWLGTDNTEAFF.

This clonotype was found many times. The chain recombines TRBV7-9 with TRBJ2-5; the D gene is possibly TRBD2 (5 bases). The CDR3 has 16 residues. Trimming removed 1 base at V and 3 bases at J, with 15 bases between. The germline V gene has CDR1 SEHNR and CDR2 FQNEAQ (reference sequence). CDR3 DNA: TGTGCCAGCAGCTTAGGGGCGGCTAGCAGTAAAGAGACCCAGTACTTC. Translated: CASSLGAASSKETQYF.

The rearrangement joins TRBV20-1 to TRBJ2-7, with 8 bases fitting TRBD2. CDR1 DFQATT and CDR2 SNEGSKA come from the germline V gene (reference sequence). V dropped 3 bases and J dropped 4; count of bases not matched to a gene: 11. The length of the CDR3 is 15 residues. CDR3: CSASKPGLGDYEQYF. CDR3 nucleotide sequence: TGCAGTGCTAGTAAGCCGGGACTAGGAGATTACGAGCAGTACTTC.

Many counts were recorded for this clonotype. The V gene is TRBV2, the J gene TRBJ1-1; D is undetermined. Germline values: CDR1 SNHLY, CDR2 FYNNEI. CDR3 length: 13 amino acids. V was shortened by 0 bases and J by 0 bases, with 2 bases between the two germline ends. The CDR3: CASSEAMNTEAFF. In DNA, the CDR3 is TGTGCCAGCAGTGAAGCTATGAACACTGAAGCTTTCTTT.